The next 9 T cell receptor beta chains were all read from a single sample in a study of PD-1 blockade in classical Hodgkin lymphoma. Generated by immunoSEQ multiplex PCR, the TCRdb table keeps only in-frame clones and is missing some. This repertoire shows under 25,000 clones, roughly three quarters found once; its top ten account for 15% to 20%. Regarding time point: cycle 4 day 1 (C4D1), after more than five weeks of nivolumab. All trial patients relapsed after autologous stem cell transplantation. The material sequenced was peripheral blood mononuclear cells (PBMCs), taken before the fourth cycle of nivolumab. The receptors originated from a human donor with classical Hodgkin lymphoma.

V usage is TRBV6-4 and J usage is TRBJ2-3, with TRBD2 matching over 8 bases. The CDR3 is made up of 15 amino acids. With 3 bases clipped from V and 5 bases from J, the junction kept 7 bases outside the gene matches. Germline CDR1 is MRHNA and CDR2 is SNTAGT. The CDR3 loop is CASSESGGPRDTQYF. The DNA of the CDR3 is TGTGCCAGCAGTGAGTCGGGAGGGCCCAGAGATACGCAGTATTTT.

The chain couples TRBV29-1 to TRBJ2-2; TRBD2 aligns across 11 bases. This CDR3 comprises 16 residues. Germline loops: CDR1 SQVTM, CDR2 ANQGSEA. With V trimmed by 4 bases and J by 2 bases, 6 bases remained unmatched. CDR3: CSVVVAGGPNTGELFF. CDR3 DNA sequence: TGCAGCGTTGTAGTAGCGGGAGGGCCAAACACCGGGGAGCTGTTTTTT.

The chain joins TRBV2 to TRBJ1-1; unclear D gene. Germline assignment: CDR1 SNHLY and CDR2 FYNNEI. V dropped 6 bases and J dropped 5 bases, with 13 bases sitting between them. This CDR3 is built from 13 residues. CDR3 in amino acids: CASREGVRTEAFF. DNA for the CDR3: TGTGCCAGCAGGGAGGGCGTCCGGACTGAAGCTTTCTTT.

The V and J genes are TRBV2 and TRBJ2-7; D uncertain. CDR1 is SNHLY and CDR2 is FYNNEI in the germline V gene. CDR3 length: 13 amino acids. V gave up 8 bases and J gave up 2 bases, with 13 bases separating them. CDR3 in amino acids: CASSDPQPYEQYF. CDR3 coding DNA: TGTGCCAGCTCGGATCCTCAACCCTACGAGCAGTACTTC.

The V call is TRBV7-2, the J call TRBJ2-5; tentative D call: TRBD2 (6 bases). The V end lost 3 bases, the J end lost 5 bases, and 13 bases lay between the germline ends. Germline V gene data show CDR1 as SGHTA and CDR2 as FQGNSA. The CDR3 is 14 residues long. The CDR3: CASSFQGGAETQYF. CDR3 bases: TGTGCCAGCAGCTTCCAGGGAGGCGCGGAGACCCAGTACTTC. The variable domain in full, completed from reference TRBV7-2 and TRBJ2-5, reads GAGVSQSPSNKVTEKGKDVELRCDPISGHTALYWYRQSLGQGLEFLIYFQGNSAPDKSGLPSDRFSAERTGGSVSTLTIQRTQQEDSAVYLCASSFQGGAETQYFGPGTRLLVL.

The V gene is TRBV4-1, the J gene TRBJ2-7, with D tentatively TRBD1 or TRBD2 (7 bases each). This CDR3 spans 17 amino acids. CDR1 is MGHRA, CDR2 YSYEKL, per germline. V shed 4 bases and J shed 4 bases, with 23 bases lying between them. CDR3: CASSLLQGPRGGYEQYF. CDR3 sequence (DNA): TGCGCCAGCAGCCTATTACAGGGGCCGAGGGGGGGATACGAGCAGTACTTC.

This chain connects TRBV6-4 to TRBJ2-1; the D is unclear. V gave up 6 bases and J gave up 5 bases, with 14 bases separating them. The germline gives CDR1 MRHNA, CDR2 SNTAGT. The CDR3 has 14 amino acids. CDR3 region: CASRAHEAHNEQFF. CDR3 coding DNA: TGTGCCAGCAGAGCCCATGAGGCCCACAATGAGCAGTTCTTC.

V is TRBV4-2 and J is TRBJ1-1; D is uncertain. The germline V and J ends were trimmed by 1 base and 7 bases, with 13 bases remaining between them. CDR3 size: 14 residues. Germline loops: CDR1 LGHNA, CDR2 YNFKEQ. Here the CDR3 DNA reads TGTGCCAGCAGCCAAGGGGATGTGAGGGATGAAGCTTTCTTT. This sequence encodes CASSQGDVRDEAFF.

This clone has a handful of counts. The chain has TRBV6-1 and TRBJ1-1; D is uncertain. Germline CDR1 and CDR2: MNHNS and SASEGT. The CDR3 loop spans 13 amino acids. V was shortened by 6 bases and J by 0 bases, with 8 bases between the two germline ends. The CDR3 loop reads CASSRGLNTEAFF. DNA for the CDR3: TGTGCCAGCAGCCGAGGCCTGAACACTGAAGCTTTCTTT.